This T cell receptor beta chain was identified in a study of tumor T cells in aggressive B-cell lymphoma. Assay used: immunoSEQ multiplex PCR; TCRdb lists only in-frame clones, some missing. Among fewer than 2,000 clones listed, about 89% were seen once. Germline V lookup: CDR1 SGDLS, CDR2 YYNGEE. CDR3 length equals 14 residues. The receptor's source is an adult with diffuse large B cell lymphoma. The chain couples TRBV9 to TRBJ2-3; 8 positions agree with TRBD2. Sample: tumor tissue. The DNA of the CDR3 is TGTGCATCGCAACAACGGGGGGGTACCGATACGCAGTATTTT. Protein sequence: CASQQRGGTDTQYF.